This TCR beta chain was sequenced during a study of neoadjuvant nivolumab and ipilimumab in lung cancer. Study-wide points: Compared with tumor-adjacent uninvolved lung, resected tumors showed greater richness and clonality.

Of note for this clone: As yet, its antigen is unknown.

Sequencing was performed with immunoSEQ multiplex PCR; in TCRdb, only in-frame clones are kept and a portion is missing. Of fewer than 30,000 clones in the sample, more than 75% were seen once. V shed 5 bases and J shed 2 bases, with 12 bases lying between them. The CDR3 is 14 amino acids. Germline V gene lookup returns CDR1 MGHDK and CDR2 SYGVNS. The chain combines TRBV25-1 with TRBJ1-1, with a possible D match to TRBD1 (5 bases). The material sequenced was tumor tissue, taken after neoadjuvant nivolumab, alone or with ipilimumab, at or shortly before surgery. This receptor was identified in an adult with non-small cell lung cancer. For the CDR3, the DNA is TGTGCCAGCAGTCATCTAGACAGCAACACTGAAGCTTTCTTT. Protein: CASSHLDSNTEAFF.